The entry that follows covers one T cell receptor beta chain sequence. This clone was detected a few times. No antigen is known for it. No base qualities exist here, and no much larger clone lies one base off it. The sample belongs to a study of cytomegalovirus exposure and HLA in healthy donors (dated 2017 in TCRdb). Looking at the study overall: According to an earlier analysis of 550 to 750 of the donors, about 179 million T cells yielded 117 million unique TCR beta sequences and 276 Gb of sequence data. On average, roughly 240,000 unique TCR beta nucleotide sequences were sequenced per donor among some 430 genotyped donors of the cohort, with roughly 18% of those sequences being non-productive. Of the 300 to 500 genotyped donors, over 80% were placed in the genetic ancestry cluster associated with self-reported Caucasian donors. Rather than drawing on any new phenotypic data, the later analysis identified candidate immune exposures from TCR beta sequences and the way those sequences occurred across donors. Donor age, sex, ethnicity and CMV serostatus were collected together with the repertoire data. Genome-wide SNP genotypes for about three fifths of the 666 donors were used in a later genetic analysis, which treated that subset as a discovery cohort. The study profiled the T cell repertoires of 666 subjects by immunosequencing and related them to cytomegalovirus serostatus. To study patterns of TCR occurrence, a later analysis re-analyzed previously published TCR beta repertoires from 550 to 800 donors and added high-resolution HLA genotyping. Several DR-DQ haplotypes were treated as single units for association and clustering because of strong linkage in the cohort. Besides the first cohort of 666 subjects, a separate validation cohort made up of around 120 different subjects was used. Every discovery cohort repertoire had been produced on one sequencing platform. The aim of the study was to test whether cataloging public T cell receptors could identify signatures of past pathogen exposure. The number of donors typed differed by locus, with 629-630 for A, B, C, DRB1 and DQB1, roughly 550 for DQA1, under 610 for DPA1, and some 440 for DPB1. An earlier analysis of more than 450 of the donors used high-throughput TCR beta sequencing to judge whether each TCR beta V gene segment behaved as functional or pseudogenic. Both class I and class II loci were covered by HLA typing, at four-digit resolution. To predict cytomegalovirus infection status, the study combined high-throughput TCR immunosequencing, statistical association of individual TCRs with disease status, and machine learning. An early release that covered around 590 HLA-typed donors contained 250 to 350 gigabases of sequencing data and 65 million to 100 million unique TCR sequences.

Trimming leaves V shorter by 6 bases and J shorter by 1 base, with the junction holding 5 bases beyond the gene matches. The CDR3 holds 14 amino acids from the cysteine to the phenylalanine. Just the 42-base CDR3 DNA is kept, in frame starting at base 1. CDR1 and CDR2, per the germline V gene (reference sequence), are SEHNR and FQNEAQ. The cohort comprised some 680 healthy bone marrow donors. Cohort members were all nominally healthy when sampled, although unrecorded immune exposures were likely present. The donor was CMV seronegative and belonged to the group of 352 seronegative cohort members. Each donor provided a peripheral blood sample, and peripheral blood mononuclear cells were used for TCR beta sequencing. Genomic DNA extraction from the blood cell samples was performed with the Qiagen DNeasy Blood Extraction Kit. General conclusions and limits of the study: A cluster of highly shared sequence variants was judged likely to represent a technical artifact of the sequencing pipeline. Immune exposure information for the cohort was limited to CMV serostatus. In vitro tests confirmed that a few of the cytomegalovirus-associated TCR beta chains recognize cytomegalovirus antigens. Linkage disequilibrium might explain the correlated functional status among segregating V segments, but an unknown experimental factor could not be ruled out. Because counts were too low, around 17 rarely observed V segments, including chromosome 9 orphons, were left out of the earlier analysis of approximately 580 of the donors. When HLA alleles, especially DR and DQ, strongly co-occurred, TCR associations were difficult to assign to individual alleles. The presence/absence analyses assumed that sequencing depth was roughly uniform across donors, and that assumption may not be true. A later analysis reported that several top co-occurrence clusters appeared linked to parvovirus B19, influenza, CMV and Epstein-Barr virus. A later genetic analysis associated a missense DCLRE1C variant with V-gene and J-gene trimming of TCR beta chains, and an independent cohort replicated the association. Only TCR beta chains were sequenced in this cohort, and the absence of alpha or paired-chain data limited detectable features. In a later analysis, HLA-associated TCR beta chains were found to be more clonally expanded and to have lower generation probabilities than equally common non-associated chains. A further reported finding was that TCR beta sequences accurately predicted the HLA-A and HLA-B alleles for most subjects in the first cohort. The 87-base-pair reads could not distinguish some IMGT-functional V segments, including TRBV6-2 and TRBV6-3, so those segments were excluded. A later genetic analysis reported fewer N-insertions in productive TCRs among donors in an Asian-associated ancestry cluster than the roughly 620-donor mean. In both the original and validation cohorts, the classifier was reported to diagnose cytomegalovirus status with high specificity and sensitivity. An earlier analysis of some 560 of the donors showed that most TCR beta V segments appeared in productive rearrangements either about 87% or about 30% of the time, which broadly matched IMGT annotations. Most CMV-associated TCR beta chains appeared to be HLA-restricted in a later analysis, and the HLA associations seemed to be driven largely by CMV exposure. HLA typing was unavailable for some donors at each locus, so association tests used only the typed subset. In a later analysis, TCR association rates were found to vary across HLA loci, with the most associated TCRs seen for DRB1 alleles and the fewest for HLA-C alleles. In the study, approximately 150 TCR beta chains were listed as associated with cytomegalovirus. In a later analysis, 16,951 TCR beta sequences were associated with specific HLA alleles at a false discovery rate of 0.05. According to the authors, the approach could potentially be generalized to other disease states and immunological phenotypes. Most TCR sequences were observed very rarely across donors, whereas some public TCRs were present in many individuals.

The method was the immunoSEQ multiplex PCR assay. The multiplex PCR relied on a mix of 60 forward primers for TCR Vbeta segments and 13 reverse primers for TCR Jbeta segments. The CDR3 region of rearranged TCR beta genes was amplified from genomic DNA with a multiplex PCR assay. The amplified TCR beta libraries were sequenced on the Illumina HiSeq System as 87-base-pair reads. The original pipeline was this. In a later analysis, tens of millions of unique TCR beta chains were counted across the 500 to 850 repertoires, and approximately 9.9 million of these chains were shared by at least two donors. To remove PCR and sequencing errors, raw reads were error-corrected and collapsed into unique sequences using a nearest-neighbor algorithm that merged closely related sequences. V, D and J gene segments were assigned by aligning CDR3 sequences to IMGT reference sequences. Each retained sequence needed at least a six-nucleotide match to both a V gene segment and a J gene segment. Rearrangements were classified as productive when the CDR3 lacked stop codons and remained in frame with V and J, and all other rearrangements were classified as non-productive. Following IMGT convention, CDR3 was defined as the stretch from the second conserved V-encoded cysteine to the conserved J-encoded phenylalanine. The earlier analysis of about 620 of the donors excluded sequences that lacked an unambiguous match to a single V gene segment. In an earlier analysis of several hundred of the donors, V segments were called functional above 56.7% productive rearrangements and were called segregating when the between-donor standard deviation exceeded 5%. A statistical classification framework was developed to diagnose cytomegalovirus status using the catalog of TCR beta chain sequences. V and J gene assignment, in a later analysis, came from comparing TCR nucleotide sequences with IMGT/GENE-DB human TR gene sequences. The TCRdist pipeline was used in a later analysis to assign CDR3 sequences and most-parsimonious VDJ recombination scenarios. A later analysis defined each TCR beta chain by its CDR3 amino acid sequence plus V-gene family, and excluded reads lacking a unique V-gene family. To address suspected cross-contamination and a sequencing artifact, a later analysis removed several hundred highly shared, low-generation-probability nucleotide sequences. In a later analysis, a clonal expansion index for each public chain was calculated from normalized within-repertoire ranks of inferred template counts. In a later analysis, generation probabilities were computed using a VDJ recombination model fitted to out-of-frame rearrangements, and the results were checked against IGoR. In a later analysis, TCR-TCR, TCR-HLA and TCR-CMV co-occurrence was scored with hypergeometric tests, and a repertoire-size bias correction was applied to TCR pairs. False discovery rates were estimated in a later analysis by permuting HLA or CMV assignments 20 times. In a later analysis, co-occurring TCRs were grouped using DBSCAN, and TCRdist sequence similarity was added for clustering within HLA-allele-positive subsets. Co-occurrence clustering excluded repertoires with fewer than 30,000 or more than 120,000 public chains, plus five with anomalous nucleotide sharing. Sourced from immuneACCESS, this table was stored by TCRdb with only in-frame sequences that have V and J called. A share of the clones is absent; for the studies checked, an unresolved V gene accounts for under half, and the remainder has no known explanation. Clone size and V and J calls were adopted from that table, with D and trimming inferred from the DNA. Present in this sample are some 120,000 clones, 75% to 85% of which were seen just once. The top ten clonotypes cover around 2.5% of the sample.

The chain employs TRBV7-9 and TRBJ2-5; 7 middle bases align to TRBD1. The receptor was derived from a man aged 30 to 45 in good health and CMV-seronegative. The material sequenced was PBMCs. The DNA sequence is TGTGCCAGCAGAACGGGGACAGTCCAAGAGACCCAGTACTTC. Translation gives CASRTGTVQETQYF.